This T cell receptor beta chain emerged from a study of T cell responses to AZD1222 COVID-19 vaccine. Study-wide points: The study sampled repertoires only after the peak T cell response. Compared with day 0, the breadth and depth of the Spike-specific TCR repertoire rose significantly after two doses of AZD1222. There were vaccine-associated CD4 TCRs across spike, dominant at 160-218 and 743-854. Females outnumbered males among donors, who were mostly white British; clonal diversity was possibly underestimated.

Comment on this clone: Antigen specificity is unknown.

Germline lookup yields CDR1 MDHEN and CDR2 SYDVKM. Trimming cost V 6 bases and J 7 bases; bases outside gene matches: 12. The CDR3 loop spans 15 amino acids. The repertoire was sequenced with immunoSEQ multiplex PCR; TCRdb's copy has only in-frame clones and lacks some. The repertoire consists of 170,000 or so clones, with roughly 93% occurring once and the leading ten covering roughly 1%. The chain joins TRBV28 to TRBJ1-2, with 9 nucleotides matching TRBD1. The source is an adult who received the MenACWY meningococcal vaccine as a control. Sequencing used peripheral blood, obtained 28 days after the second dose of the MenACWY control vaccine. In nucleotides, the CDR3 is TGTGCCAGCAGAACACCGGGACAGGGAGGCGGTGGCTACACCTTC. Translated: CASRTPGQGGGGYTF.